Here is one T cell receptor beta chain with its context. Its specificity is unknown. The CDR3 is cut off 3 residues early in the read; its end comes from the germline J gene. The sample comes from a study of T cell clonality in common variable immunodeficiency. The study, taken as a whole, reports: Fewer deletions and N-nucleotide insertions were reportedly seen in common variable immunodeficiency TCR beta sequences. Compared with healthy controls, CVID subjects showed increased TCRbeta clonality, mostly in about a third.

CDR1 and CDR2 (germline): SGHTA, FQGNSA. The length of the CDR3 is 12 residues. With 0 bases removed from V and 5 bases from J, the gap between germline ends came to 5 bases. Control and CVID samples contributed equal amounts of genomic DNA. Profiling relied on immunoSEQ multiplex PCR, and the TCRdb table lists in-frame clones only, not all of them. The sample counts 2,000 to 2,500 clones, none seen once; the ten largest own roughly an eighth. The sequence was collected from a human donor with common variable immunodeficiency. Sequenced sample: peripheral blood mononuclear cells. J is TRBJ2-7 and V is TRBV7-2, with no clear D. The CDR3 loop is CASSLARNEQYF. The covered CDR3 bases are TGTGCCAGCAGCTTAGCCAGGAACGAG.